A selection of T cell receptor beta chains follows, all from one sample in a study of T cells in Graves' hyperthyroidism and ophthalmopathy. TCRdb ran MiXCR on the multiplex PCR reads and lists one entry per CDR3 protein. The data show approximately 210,000 distinct CDR3 sequences, 17% seen once. Material: blood. These receptor sequences come from a man in his fifties or sixties with Graves' hyperthyroidism. The CDR3 runs from the conserved cysteine through the conserved F or W.

J gene	V gene	CDR3 protein
TRBJ2-7	TRBV19	CASRAWGRRDYEQYF
TRBJ2-1	TRBV18	CASSPLAGRPFNEQFF
TRBJ2-2	TRBV28	CASSLRRDSGGTTGELFF
TRBJ2-5	TRBV12-3/TRBV12-4	CASRGGGGGGRLRTQYF
TRBJ1-6	TRBV3-1	CASSQAPQGPLHF
TRBJ1-1	TRBV20-1	CSARGAWDTEAFF
TRBJ2-1	TRBV11-2	CASSFIKTDNEQFF
TRBJ2-4	TRBV9	CASSGQWSGNIQYF
TRBJ2-7	TRBV20-1	CSASLLGTGGYEQYF
TRBJ1-2	TRBV30	CAWSPGLYGYTF
TRBJ1-5	TRBV6-5	CASSYNRDQPQHF
TRBJ2-3	TRBV20-1	CSASLDRVWGTSGSADTQYF
TRBJ1-6	TRBV28	CASSLEVNSPLHF
TRBJ2-1	TRBV5-1	CASSLGWTRLTNEQFF
TRBJ2-3	TRBV12-3/TRBV12-4	CASTLRLAGGSDTQYF
TRBJ2-7	TRBV3-1	CASSQGTYSYEQYF
TRBJ1-1	TRBV29-1	CSATGGMNTEAFF
TRBJ2-7	TRBV29-1	CSVVPRDRSSYEQYF
TRBJ2-7	TRBV5-5	CASSNEWLSYEQYF
TRBJ2-3	TRBV27	CASSFIGSTDTQYF
TRBJ2-2	TRBV2	CASLGGARGTGELFF
TRBJ2-2	TRBV9	CASSASGRDGELFF